The 9 T cell receptor beta chains below come from one sample, sequenced in a study of identifying expanded T cells in peripheral blood. Repertoires were generated with immunoSEQ multiplex PCR, while TCRdb's copy carries only in-frame clones and drops some. The sample contains roughly 96,000 clones, 88% of which appear only once. Sample: blood. The receptor set was obtained from a person aged 18-70 years in good health.

The genes are TRBV27 and TRBJ2-1; the match to TRBD2 covers 9 bases. Per the germline V gene, CDR1 is MNHEY and CDR2 is SMNVEV (reference sequence). J was trimmed by 12 bases and V by 6 bases; bases with no gene match: 9. The CDR3 runs to 13 residues. The CDR3 sequence is CASSFASGMGQFF. The CDR3 nucleotides read TGTGCCAGCAGCTTCGCTAGCGGGATGGGGCAGTTCTTC.

The chain recombines TRBV10-3 with TRBJ2-5; D gene uncertain. The CDR3 loop spans 14 amino acids. Germline V gene lookup returns CDR1 ENHRY and CDR2 SYGVKD. V was clipped by 0 bases and J by 4 bases, with 9 bases between them. In nucleotides, the CDR3 is TGTGCCATCAGTGAGTCGGTTGGGGTAGAGACCCAGTACTTC. The encoded protein is CAISESVGVETQYF.

The gene calls are TRBV19 and TRBJ1-1; 8 positions match TRBD1. The CDR3 is 15 residues long. The V gene end was trimmed by 3 bases and the J gene end by 3 bases; junction bases not matched to a gene: 6. CDR1 and CDR2 (germline): LNHDA, SQIVND (reference sequence). The CDR3 protein is CASSMGTGGDTEAFF. The CDR3 DNA sequence: TGTGCCAGTAGTATGGGGACAGGAGGGGACACTGAAGCTTTCTTT.

This clone was seen once. This chain joins TRBV18 and TRBJ1-6; no firm D call. The V gene lost 3 bases and the J gene lost 5 bases, with 11 bases spanning the gap. The V gene's germline CDR1 is KGHSH and CDR2 LQKENI. The CDR3 totals 15 residues. CDR3 in amino acids: CASSPASGNNSPLHF. CDR3 DNA: TGTGCCAGCTCACCCGCCTCTGGGAATAATTCACCCCTCCACTTT.

This clone showed up just once. The gene calls are TRBV5-6 and TRBJ1-1; D remains ambiguous. V gave up 2 bases and J gave up 2 bases, with 10 bases separating them. Germline assignment: CDR1 SGHDT and CDR2 YYEEEE. The CDR3 has 14 amino acids. The CDR3 reads CASSLYRYNTEAFF. The CDR3 DNA follows: TGTGCCAGCAGCTTATACAGATACAACACTGAAGCTTTCTTT.

This clone was picked up one time. J is TRBJ1-2 and V is TRBV4-1; D unresolved. V shed 1 base and J shed 0 bases, with 12 bases lying between them. The CDR3 is 16 amino acids. CDR1 MGHRA and CDR2 YSYEKL come from the germline V gene. CDR3 residues: CASSQGGAQANYGYTF. The CDR3 nucleotides are TGCGCCAGCAGCCAAGGGGGAGCCCAAGCTAACTATGGCTACACCTTC.

J is TRBJ1-5 and V is TRBV5-6, with 7 bases fitting TRBD1. Looked up from germline, CDR1 is SGHDT and CDR2 is YYEEEE. With V trimmed by 4 bases and J by 7 bases, 8 bases remained unmatched. This CDR3 spans 14 amino acids. For the CDR3, the DNA is TGTGCCAGCAGCCAGTGGGACAGAGGGCAGCCCCAGCATTTT. Residues: CASSQWDRGQPQHF.

The genes are TRBV2 and TRBJ2-7; a possible D gene is TRBD1 (5 bases). Trimming left V 4 bases short and J 4 bases short, with 14 bases between. Germline loops: CDR1 SNHLY, CDR2 FYNNEI. This CDR3 region has 14 residues. CDR3 coding DNA: TGTGCCAGCAGTGTCTCTAACGCAGGGTACGAGCAGTACTTC. Translation: CASSVSNAGYEQYF.

This clone came up once. The genes are TRBV7-9 and TRBJ2-1; no firm D call. Germline CDR1 SEHNR, CDR2 FQNEAQ (reference sequence). Trimming took 2 bases from V and 0 from J, leaving 5 bases between them. This CDR3 has 14 amino acids. CDR3 sequence: CASSLTYSYNEQFF. The CDR3 bases are TGTGCCAGCAGCTTAACCTACTCCTACAATGAGCAGTTCTTC.